The 19 T cell receptor beta chains given below trace back to one sample, sequenced in a study of shared clonotypes between healthy human individuals. Naive CD8 cells, CD45RO-negative and positively selected for CCR7, excluded terminally differentiated effector memory CD45RA+ cells. The method was immunoSEQ multiplex PCR; TCRdb's version includes in-frame clones alone and lacks a portion of them. The sample shows some 2,000,000 clones, around 96% of them seen only once. Specimen: naive CD8+ T cells sorted from blood. These receptors originate from a man younger than 35 in good health.

J is TRBJ1-2 and V is TRBV6-6; D remains unclear. Germline assignment: CDR1 MNHNY and CDR2 SVGAGI (reference sequence). V was cut by 4 bases and J by 5 bases, with 17 bases left in between. The CDR3 runs 15 residues. Written as DNA, the CDR3 is TGTGCCAGCAGTTCCCAGCCCCAAGTTCGGTATGGCTACACCTTC. The encoded protein is CASSSQPQVRYGYTF.

This clone was counted a single time. The chain has TRBV2 and TRBJ1-1, with D perhaps matching TRBD1 (6 bases). CDR1 SNHLY and CDR2 FYNNEI come from the germline V gene. Trimming pared 7 bases from V and 4 bases from J, leaving 13 bases between. The CDR3 has 13 residues. The CDR3 DNA follows: TGTGCCAGCATGGGGGCGGGTGGCACTGAAGCTTTCTTT. Amino acids: CASMGAGGTEAFF.

This sequence joins TRBV25-1 and TRBJ1-2, with TRBD1 as a possible D gene (5 bases). The V end was cut by 0 bases, the J end by 7 bases, with 6 bases between. Germline V gene sequence: CDR1 MGHDK, CDR2 SYGVNS. The CDR3 has 12 residues. CDR3 region: CASSEYRAGYTF. The CDR3 region has the DNA TGTGCCAGCAGTGAATACAGGGCTGGCTACACCTTC.

This chain joins TRBV9 and TRBJ1-5; weak D call: TRBD1 (6 bases). The CDR3 contains 14 residues. Germline assignment: CDR1 SGDLS and CDR2 YYNGEE. Between the trimmed V and J ends, which lost 1 base and 7 bases, there was a span of 12 bases. This chain's CDR3 is CASSVWGAGQPQHF. The CDR3 DNA reads as TGTGCCAGCAGCGTATGGGGGGCAGGCCAGCCCCAGCATTTT.

To note about this clone: Other DNA sequences within the sample encode an identical CDR3. CDR3: CASSQDRGYGYTF. As DNA, the CDR3 is TGCGCCAGCAGCCAAGATCGGGGTTATGGCTACACCTTC. The V and J genes are TRBV4-3 and TRBJ1-2, with no clear D. V lost 0 bases and J lost 5, with 7 bases in between. The length of the CDR3 is 13 residues. Germline V gives CDR1 LGHNA, CDR2 YSLEER.

This rearrangement joins TRBV27 to TRBJ2-1; weak D call: TRBD1 (5 bases). This CDR3 is built from 13 residues. Trimming removed 4 bases at V and 4 bases at J, with 8 bases between. CDR1 MNHEY and CDR2 SMNVEV come from the germline V gene (reference sequence). CDR3: CASSSWTYNEQFF. In DNA, the CDR3 is TGTGCCAGCAGTTCCTGGACATACAATGAGCAGTTCTTC.

This clone was counted between two and nine times. This chain links TRBV19 with TRBJ1-2; D remains unclear. The germline gives CDR1 LNHDA, CDR2 SQIVND (reference sequence). Trimming pared 4 bases from V and 3 bases from J, leaving 6 bases between. This CDR3 is 12 amino acids long. The CDR3 region is CASSREYYGYTF. The CDR3, as DNA: TGTGCCAGTAGTAGGGAGTACTATGGCTACACCTTC.

J is TRBJ2-2 and V is TRBV4-3; 8 bases line up with TRBD1. CDR1 and CDR2 (germline): LGHNA, YSLEER. The V segment lost 0 bases and the J segment 5 bases; nucleotides outside the gene matches: 11. The CDR3 sequence is 18 residues long. The CDR3 protein is CASSQDEGRGLGTGELFF. CDR3 DNA sequence: TGCGCCAGCAGCCAAGATGAGGGCAGGGGGCTTGGGACCGGGGAGCTGTTTTTT.

This clone was counted a single time. The sample contains more than one DNA sequence encoding this CDR3. This chain uses TRBV10-1 with TRBJ2-3; possibly TRBD2 for D (5 bases). V was clipped by 3 bases and J by 0 bases, with 7 bases between them. CDR3 length: 14 residues. The germline gives CDR1 WNHNN, CDR2 SYGVQD (reference sequence). The CDR3 loop reads CASSDGLSTDTQYF. The CDR3 DNA follows: TGCGCCAGCAGTGACGGACTCAGCACAGATACGCAGTATTTT.

This rearrangement joins TRBV2 to TRBJ2-7; 10 positions match TRBD2. From germline, CDR1 is SNHLY and CDR2 FYNNEI. The CDR3 length is 13 residues. V trimming: 8 bases; J trimming: 3 bases; junction bases outside the gene matches: 4. The CDR3: CASVAGGSYEQYF. The CDR3 DNA reads as TGTGCCAGCGTAGCGGGGGGAAGCTACGAGCAGTACTTC.

This sequence joins TRBV28 and TRBJ2-5; possibly TRBD1 or TRBD2 for D (5 bases each). This CDR3 is 15 amino acids long. In germline, CDR1 is MDHEN, CDR2 SYDVKM. Trimming cost V 1 base and J 1 base, with 10 bases left between them. The CDR3 region has the DNA TGTGCCAGCAGTTTATTGCAGGGACCCCAAGAGACCCAGTACTTC. Translating gives CASSLLQGPQETQYF.

The V call is TRBV6-4, the J call TRBJ2-3, with TRBD2 identical over 8 bases. The V and J ends lost 2 bases and 4 bases, in that order; junction bases with no gene match: 5. The germline CDR1 and CDR2 sequences are MRHNA and SNTAGT. The CDR3 runs to 15 residues. The CDR3 loop is CASSDREGGADTQYF. CDR3 DNA: TGTGCCAGCAGTGACCGGGAGGGAGGTGCAGATACGCAGTATTTT.

The rearrangement joins TRBV7-2 to TRBJ2-3; D is unresolved. The CDR3 has 14 residues. Trimming left V 5 bases short and J 4 bases short, with 13 bases between. Looked up from germline, CDR1 is SGHTA and CDR2 is FQGNSA. DNA for the CDR3: TGTGCCAGCAGCCTTAGCCTAGTTCCAGATACGCAGTATTTT. Amino acid sequence: CASSLSLVPDTQYF. The variable domain in full, completed from reference TRBV7-2 and TRBJ2-3, reads GAGVSQSPSNKVTEKGKDVELRCDPISGHTALYWYRQSLGQGLEFLIYFQGNSAPDKSGLPSDRFSAERTGGSVSTLTIQRTQQEDSAVYLCASSLSLVPDTQYFGPGTRLTVL.

The V and J genes are TRBV19 and TRBJ1-2; D uncertain. Germline V gene lookup returns CDR1 LNHDA and CDR2 SQIVND (reference sequence). Trimming removed 3 bases at V and 4 bases at J, with 12 bases between. This CDR3 spans 14 amino acids. Written as DNA, the CDR3 is TGTGCCAGTAGTATGCAGGTCGCGGGCTATGGCTACACCTTC. This sequence encodes CASSMQVAGYGYTF.

The J gene is TRBJ2-7, the V gene TRBV2; possible D gene TRBD1, 5 bases. The CDR3 covers 14 residues. Germline loops: CDR1 SNHLY, CDR2 FYNNEI. V was clipped by 10 bases and J by 3 bases, with 19 bases between them. The CDR3 loop reads CAILQVERIYEQYF. Here the CDR3 DNA reads TGTGCCATCCTACAGGTGGAAAGAATCTACGAGCAGTACTTC. The whole variable domain, filled in from reference TRBV2 and TRBJ2-7, reads EPEVTQTPSHQVTQMGQEVILRCVPISNHLYFYWYRQILGQKVEFLVSFYNNEISEKSEIFDDQFSVERPDGSNFTLKIRSTKLEDSAMYFCAILQVERIYEQYFGPGTRLTVT.

This clone was counted a single time. The V gene is TRBV28, the J gene TRBJ1-1; no definite D call. Germline loops: CDR1 MDHEN, CDR2 SYDVKM. V was pared by 1 base and J by 2 bases, with 8 bases between. The CDR3 spans 14 residues. Here the CDR3 reads CASSLSAGNTEAFF. The CDR3 DNA follows: TGTGCCAGCAGTTTATCGGCGGGAAACACTGAAGCTTTCTTT.

This chain uses TRBV28 with TRBJ2-2; the D call may be TRBD1 or TRBD2 (6 bases each). The CDR3 is 15 residues long. Germline CDR1 MDHEN, CDR2 SYDVKM. With 2 bases removed from V and 6 bases from J, the gap between germline ends came to 13 bases. CDR3 sequence: CASSLRGGLSGELFF. For the CDR3, the DNA is TGTGCCAGCAGTTTACGAGGGGGGCTATCCGGGGAGCTGTTTTTT.

This chain joins TRBV4-1 and TRBJ2-2, with D perhaps being TRBD1 or TRBD2 (5 bases each). The CDR3 loop spans 15 amino acids. V was pared by 3 bases and J by 6 bases, with 14 bases between. Germline values: CDR1 MGHRA, CDR2 YSYEKL. This chain's CDR3 is CASSQVGGLSGELFF. For the CDR3, the DNA is TGCGCCAGCAGCCAGGTTGGGGGTCTGTCCGGGGAGCTGTTTTTT.

This clone was seen just once. The chain links TRBV5-1 to TRBJ1-1; D call uncertain. The V end was cut by 2 bases, the J end by 1 base, with 15 bases between. Germline V gene data show CDR1 as SGHRS and CDR2 as YFSETQ. The CDR3 loop spans 16 amino acids. CDR3 nucleotides: TGCGCCAGCAGCTTCGCCCGCGGCCCGACGAACACTGAAGCTTTCTTT. It translates to CASSFARGPTNTEAFF.